The 3 T cell receptor beta chains below all came from one sample that was sequenced in a study of CD4 T cells in relation to SARS-CoV-2 and coronaviruses. The repertoire was sequenced with immunoSEQ multiplex PCR; TCRdb's copy has only in-frame clones and lacks some. The table has approximately 20,000 clones, approximately 81% seen once. The unexposed donors gave CD4+ T cells in about 2011-2019, prior to COVID-19. After roughly ten days of culture, CD4+ T cells were isolated. No antigen is known for these receptors. The sequenced sample consisted of CD4+ T cells from PBMCs, cultured in vitro. All receptors come from a human donor in good health.

This rearrangement joins TRBV4-2 to TRBJ2-2; D gene uncertain. Germline CDR1 is LGHNA and CDR2 is YNFKEQ. This CDR3 has 12 amino acids. The V gene lost 6 bases and the J gene lost 3 bases, with 5 bases spanning the gap. CDR3 in DNA: TGTGCCAGCAGACGGGACACCGGGGAGCTGTTTTTT. Protein: CASRRDTGELFF.

A few counts support this clone. The rearrangement joins TRBV2 to TRBJ1-2; D is undetermined. CDR3 length: 15 amino acids. Germline lookup yields CDR1 SNHLY and CDR2 FYNNEI. The V gene lost 3 bases and the J gene lost 2 bases, with 13 bases spanning the gap. Here the CDR3 reads CASSEGTNLNYGYTF. CDR3 nucleotides: TGTGCCAGCAGTGAGGGAACAAACTTAAACTATGGCTACACCTTC.

The chain combines TRBV2 with TRBJ1-1; D may be TRBD1 (6 bases). The V end was cut by 6 bases, the J end by 11 bases, with 22 bases between. The CDR3 contains 14 residues. Germline CDR1 and CDR2: SNHLY and FYNNEI. CDR3 protein: CASSTIGGHLGAFF. CDR3 DNA sequence: TGTGCCAGCAGCACGATTGGGGGCCATTTAGGCGCTTTCTTT.